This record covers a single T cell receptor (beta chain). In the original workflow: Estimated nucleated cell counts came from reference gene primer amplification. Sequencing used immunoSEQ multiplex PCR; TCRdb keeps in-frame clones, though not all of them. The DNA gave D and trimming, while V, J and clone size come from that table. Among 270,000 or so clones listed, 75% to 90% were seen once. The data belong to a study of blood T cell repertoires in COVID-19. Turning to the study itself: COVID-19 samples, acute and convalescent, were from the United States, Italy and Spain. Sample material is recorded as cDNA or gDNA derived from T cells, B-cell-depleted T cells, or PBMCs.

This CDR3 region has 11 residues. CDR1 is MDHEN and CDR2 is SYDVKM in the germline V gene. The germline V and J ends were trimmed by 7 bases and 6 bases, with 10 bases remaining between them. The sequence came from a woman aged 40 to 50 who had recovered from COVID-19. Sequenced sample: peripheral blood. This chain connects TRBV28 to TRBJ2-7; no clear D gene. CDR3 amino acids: CASKLEFEQYF. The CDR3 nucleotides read TGTGCCAGCAAACTTGAATTCGAGCAGTACTTC.